This is a list of T cell receptor beta chains from one sample in a study of cytomegalovirus exposure and HLA in healthy donors. Assay used: immunoSEQ multiplex PCR; TCRdb lists only in-frame clones, some missing. The repertoire holds roughly 120,000 clones, with 85% to 90% as singletons. Specimen: PBMCs. These receptors were obtained from a woman aged 18-35 years in good health and CMV-seropositive. The conserved cysteine and the conserved F or W are not part of the CDR3 here. A D gene is named only where the DNA matches it firmly.

d_gene	v_gene	CDR3aa
NA	TRBV18	ASGSATNEKLF
TRBD1	TRBV27	ASSQGAGALATEAF
TRBD1	TRBV11-3	ASSWDSANTGELF
NA	TRBV7-2	ASSPQGLGADTQY
NA	TRBV5-1	ASSRQGGGTNEKLF
TRBD1	TRBV4-1	ASSQESGGTGELF
TRBD1	TRBV6-1	ASSLDRGQGYGYT
NA	TRBV4-1	ASSQAGSNQPQH
NA	TRBV6-6	ASSLGTSAEQY
NA	TRBV15	AIKSRSTDTQY
TRBD1	TRBV25-1	ASSPAGTGAYEQY
NA	TRBV19	ASSYSTGTHKPQH
NA	TRBV30	AWSEQGWEQY
TRBD1	TRBV28	ASSLDRTGVEQY
NA	TRBV20-1	SASRTYEQY
NA	TRBV11-2	ASSSSAGGAEAF
TRBD1	TRBV19	ASSDRGSYEQY
NA	TRBV2	ATQTDSNQPQH
NA	TRBV11-2	ASSLETATDTQY
TRBD1	TRBV27	ASSPRTGSVMNTEAF
NA	TRBV6-4	ASSDSDTGDSPLH
NA	TRBV20-1	SAPLAGAQY
NA	TRBV7-2	ASSPGGNNYGYT
NA	TRBV4-1	ASSQGLSGGTEAF
TRBD2	TRBV7-8	ASSSRLAGGTSTDTQY
NA	TRBV29-1	SGSNSNTEAF
TRBD2	TRBV5-4	ASSSGGTVEPYEQY
NA	TRBV2	ASSESYSNQPQH
TRBD2	TRBV18	ASSSGLLAKNIQY
NA	TRBV5-6	ASTQGMNTEAF
NA	TRBV7-9	ASSFDGAGLSNEQY
NA	TRBV7-8	ASSLAVWRGGYT
TRBD1	TRBV5-6	ASSLAGQGFNEKLF
NA	TRBV5-6	ASSHGLQTYYEQY
TRBD1	TRBV7-8	ASSPYDRVSGNQPQH
NA	TRBV18	ASSAEGGTQPQH
TRBD1	TRBV19	ASSRGEQGTRYSNQPQH
NA	TRBV19	ASSIRVRLSGNTIY
NA	TRBV6-1	ASSRTDPGYT
NA	TRBV27	ASSSSSALAKNIQY
NA	TRBV19	ASSIQGPGTEAF
TRBD1	TRBV18	ASSPQTGFTEAF
NA	TRBV27	ASSSRSSLVANVLT
TRBD1	TRBV4-1	ASSQGQGEYEQY
NA	TRBV2	ASSAGISYEQY